The 24 T cell receptor beta chains reported below all come from one sample, sequenced in a study of T cells in Graves' hyperthyroidism and ophthalmopathy. Amplification of TCR beta CDR3 regions used RNA as the template. A set of HTBI primers served as the primers for a first-round RT-PCR of the TCR CDR3. MiXCR, applied by TCRdb to the multiplex PCR reads, yields one record per CDR3 protein. The data hold hundreds of thousands of distinct CDR3 sequences, with around a third observed a single time. Sequencing used blood. All receptors come from a woman in her forties with Graves' hyperthyroidism.

In the case of this clonotype: A much larger clonotype is one base distant, so this may be a read error. The V call is TRBV29-1, the J call TRBJ1-3, with 9 bases fitting TRBD1. Trimming removed 7 bases from V and 7 bases from J; junction bases left unmatched: 14. The V gene's germline CDR1 is SQVTM and CDR2 ANQGSEA. The CDR3 totals 15 residues. This CDR3 reads CSAYDPGQGTNTIYF. The CDR3 DNA reads as TGCAGCGCCTATGATCCGGGACAGGGAACGAACACCATATATTTT.

Remarks on this clonotype: Since the CDR3 does not end with the conserved phenylalanine or tryptophan, this likely comes from a read error. The chain employs TRBV10-3 and TRBJ1-2; 9 bases match TRBD1. Per germline, CDR1 ENHRY and CDR2 SYGVKD. CDR3 length: 12 amino acids. CDR3 residues: CASSKDRGGYTI. CDR3 sequence (DNA): TGTGCCAGCAGTAAGGACAGGGGCGGCTACACCATC.

In this sample, this clonotype turned up many times. J is TRBJ1-2 and V is TRBV29-1; D not certain. The length of the CDR3 is 13 residues. CDR1 is SQVTM, CDR2 ANQGSEA, per germline. V lost 3 bases to trimming and J lost 4 bases, with 12 bases between them. CDR3 protein: CSVDFETFYGYTF. The CDR3 nucleotides read TGCAGCGTTGATTTCGAAACTTTCTATGGCTACACCTTC.

This clonotype was recorded only once. Just one base apart from a much larger clone, this may be a read error. The J gene is TRBJ1-1, the V gene TRBV7-2; TRBD1 matches at 9 bases. Unmatched junction bases numbered 6, after V lost 4 bases and J lost 6 bases. Per the germline V gene, CDR1 is SGHTA and CDR2 is FQGNSA. The length of the CDR3 is 14 residues. The CDR3 bases are TGTGCCAGCAGCTCGGGACAGGGTGGCCCTGAAGCTTTCTTT. Translated, it gives CASSSGQGGPEAFF.

On this clonotype: One base away lies a much larger clone, so this may be a sequencing read error. In DNA form, the CDR3 reads TGTGCCAACAGCTTAGCGCAGTGGACAGGGGATGGCTACACCTTC. It translates to CANSLAQWTGDGYTF. This sequence joins TRBV10-3 and TRBJ1-2; TRBD1 matches at 9 bases. The germline V gene encodes CDR1 ENHRY and CDR2 SYGVKD. The CDR3 spans 15 residues. V shed 10 bases and J 6 bases; nucleotides not matched to a gene: 15.

As for this clonotype: A much larger clone lies a single base off, so this may be a read error. This chain joins TRBV20-1 and TRBJ2-7, with a possible D match to TRBD1 (6 bases). This CDR3 comprises 10 residues. Per the germline V gene, CDR1 is DFQATT and CDR2 is SNEGSKA (reference sequence). In nucleotides, the CDR3 is TGCAGTGCTAGAGTAGACAGGCAAGGGTTC. It translates to CSARVDRQGF.

At least ten counts were recorded for this clonotype. This chain joins TRBV2 and TRBJ1-1; D unresolved. This CDR3 has 13 residues. V was shortened by 8 bases and J by 5 bases, with 15 bases between the two germline ends. The germline gives CDR1 SNHLY, CDR2 FYNNEI. The chain's CDR3 is CASASTSRTEAFF. The CDR3 DNA follows: TGTGCCAGCGCTTCCACTAGTCGGACTGAAGCTTTCTTT.

On this clonotype itself: The CDR3 does not close with the conserved phenylalanine or tryptophan, likely indicating a read error. The J gene is TRBJ2-2, the V gene TRBV20-1; 7 bases are shared with TRBD1. Looked up from germline, CDR1 is DFQATT and CDR2 is SNEGSKA (reference sequence). CDR3 length: 14 residues. The trim removed 5 bases at V and 0 bases at J, leaving 3 bases unmatched. The CDR3 nucleotides are TGCAGTGCTTGGGACAGACCGAACACCGGGGAGCTGTTTCTT. Protein product: CSAWDRPNTGELFL.

This clonotype was counted at least ten times. This rearrangement joins TRBV7-9 to TRBJ1-1, with D unresolved. Trimming took 5 bases from V and 1 from J, leaving 14 bases between them. The germline gives CDR1 SEHNR, CDR2 FQNEAQ (reference sequence). The length of the CDR3 is 15 residues. The CDR3 protein is CASSTPRASNTEAFF. The CDR3 nucleotides read TGTGCCAGCAGCACGCCCCGGGCCTCGAACACTGAAGCTTTCTTT.

This clonotype was seen ten or more times. This chain links TRBV7-2 with TRBJ2-7; unclear D gene. The V gene lost 0 bases and the J gene lost 2 bases, with 17 bases spanning the gap. CDR3 size: 17 residues. Germline CDR1 and CDR2: SGHTA and FQGNSA. The CDR3 DNA reads TGTGCCAGCAGCTTAGCGGTCCCGACAAAGGCGGCCTACGAGCAGTACTTC. This translates into CASSLAVPTKAAYEQYF.

The chain carries TRBV20-1 and TRBJ2-7, with 8 bases aligning to TRBD2. V gave up 0 bases and J gave up 5 bases; unmatched junction bases: 12. This CDR3 is built from 16 residues. Germline loops: CDR1 DFQATT, CDR2 SNEGSKA (reference sequence). DNA for the CDR3: TGCAGTGCTAGAGATAGGGAGCGGGAGCTTTTCCACGAGCAGTACTTC. This codes for CSARDRERELFHEQYF.

The chain employs TRBV10-2 and TRBJ1-1; D perhaps matches TRBD1 (6 bases). CDR3 length: 15 residues. Germline V gene sequence: CDR1 WSHSY, CDR2 SAAADI. With 6 bases removed from V and 4 bases from J, the gap between germline ends came to 18 bases. In DNA, the CDR3 is TGCGCCAGCAGCTATCATCCACAGGGCGGCACTGAAGCTTTCTTT. Translated: CASSYHPQGGTEAFF.

A few counts support this clonotype. The chain couples TRBV28 to TRBJ2-7, with D tentatively TRBD2 (6 bases). The V gene lost 5 bases and the J gene lost 1 base, with 15 bases spanning the gap. CDR1 is MDHEN and CDR2 is SYDVKM in the germline V gene. The CDR3 sequence is 15 residues long. CDR3 loop: CASSPQTSTSYEQYF. The CDR3 coding sequence is TGTGCCAGCAGTCCCCAAACTAGCACTTCCTACGAGCAGTACTTC.

Worth noting for this clonotype: Just one base apart from a much larger clone, this may be a read error. The chain uses TRBV29-1 and TRBJ2-5; D uncertain. V gave up 4 bases and J gave up 5 bases, with 8 bases separating them. The germline V gene encodes CDR1 SQVTM and CDR2 ANQGSEA. This CDR3 contains 11 residues. CDR3 nucleotides: TGCAGCGTTGGTAACGGGGAGACCCAGTACTTC. Its translation is CSVGNGETQYF.

The chain joins TRBV7-9 to TRBJ1-1; tentative D call: TRBD1 (6 bases). The CDR3 sequence is 15 residues long. Between the trimmed V and J ends, which lost 5 bases and 0 bases, there was a span of 13 bases. Germline V gene lookup returns CDR1 SEHNR and CDR2 FQNEAQ (reference sequence). The DNA of the CDR3 is TGTGCCAGCAGCCCGAGGACAGCCCTGAACACTGAAGCTTTCTTT. Its translation is CASSPRTALNTEAFF.

This clonotype was recorded many times. The CDR3: CASRRGEQYF. Written as DNA, the CDR3 is TGTGCCAGCAGGCGGGGAGAGCAGTACTTC. The rearrangement uses TRBV2 and TRBJ2-7; TRBD2 is a possible D gene (6 bases). The V gene's germline CDR1 is SNHLY and CDR2 FYNNEI. Trimming shortened V by 6 bases and J by 7 bases, and 7 bases separated the two germline ends. CDR3 length: 10 amino acids. Based on the CDR3 plus reference TRBV2 and TRBJ2-7, the full variable domain is EPEVTQTPSHQVTQMGQEVILRCVPISNHLYFYWYRQILGQKVEFLVSFYNNEISEKSEIFDDQFSVERPDGSNFTLKIRSTKLEDSAMYFCASRRGEQYFGPGTRLTVT.

DNA of the CDR3: TGTGCCACCCCGGGACAGGGGACGAGGGTTGGCTACACCTTC. This translates into CATPGQGTRVGYTF. This chain joins TRBV7-9 and TRBJ1-2, with 10 bases matching TRBD1. Germline V gives CDR1 SEHNR, CDR2 FQNEAQ (reference sequence). The length of the CDR3 is 14 residues. Trimming at V came to 10 bases and at J to 7 bases, leaving 12 bases not matched to a gene.

The chain uses TRBV29-1 and TRBJ2-7; D possibly corresponds to TRBD2 (6 bases). This CDR3 is built from 12 residues. V was pared by 4 bases and J by 7 bases, with 14 bases between. The germline V gene encodes CDR1 SQVTM and CDR2 ANQGSEA. The CDR3 coding sequence is TGCAGCGTTGGGGGAGGACTACGGGAGCAGTACTTC. Amino acids: CSVGGGLREQYF.

The chain uses TRBV6-2 or TRBV6-3 and TRBJ1-5; D is unresolved. The CDR3 covers 17 residues. Trimming took 0 bases from V and 0 from J, leaving 12 bases between them. Germline V gene lookup returns CDR1 MNHEY and CDR2 SVGEGT. The CDR3 protein is CASSYSGSTDSNQPQHF. As DNA, the CDR3 is TGTGCCAGCAGTTACTCGGGCAGCACTGATAGCAATCAGCCCCAGCATTTT.

The rearrangement uses TRBV6-5 and TRBJ2-7, with a possible D match to TRBD2 (6 bases). V lost 4 bases to trimming and J lost 1 base, with 17 bases between them. The CDR3 consists of 16 residues. Germline V gene data show CDR1 as MNHEY and CDR2 as SVGAGI. In nucleotides, the CDR3 is TGTGCCAGCAGTTTGCGGGACCCCCGGGAGTCCTACGAGCAGTACTTC. Residues: CASSLRDPRESYEQYF.

This chain connects TRBV7-2 to TRBJ1-4, with D maybe TRBD1 (6 bases). Trimming cost V 5 bases and J 8 bases, with 15 bases left between them. There are 14 residues in the CDR3. Germline V lookup: CDR1 SGHTA, CDR2 FQGNSA. The CDR3 loop is CASSGGAGKEKLFF. In nucleotides, the CDR3 is TGTGCCAGCAGCGGGGGGGCAGGGAAGGAAAAACTGTTTTTT.

Remarks on this clonotype: A much larger clone sits a single nucleotide away, making a read error possible. The chain uses TRBV19 and TRBJ1-2, with 7 bases identical to TRBD1. Per germline, CDR1 LNHDA and CDR2 SQIVND (reference sequence). The CDR3 has 13 residues. V was pared by 7 bases and J by 5 bases, with 7 bases of the junction left unmatched. CDR3 loop: CASTLQGSYGYTF. DNA of the CDR3: TGTGCCAGTACTCTACAGGGGTCGTATGGCTACACCTTC.

At least ten counts were recorded for this clonotype. The rearrangement links TRBV9 to TRBJ2-7, with no clear D. Per the germline V gene, CDR1 is SGDLS and CDR2 is YYNGEE. V lost 0 bases and J lost 0, with 10 bases in between. The CDR3 contains 15 residues. The CDR3 DNA follows: TGTGCCAGCAGCGTAGATGCCCTAAGCTCCTACGAGCAGTACTTC. Translated, it gives CASSVDALSSYEQYF.

This clonotype was observed many times. DNA of the CDR3: TGTGCCACCCACAGCCTAGCGGTTCAAGAGACCCAGTACTTC. Translation gives CATHSLAVQETQYF. This chain connects TRBV2 to TRBJ2-5; 7 bases are a match to TRBD2. CDR3 length: 14 amino acids. Germline CDR1 is SNHLY and CDR2 is FYNNEI. J lost 2 bases, V lost 10 bases, and 10 bases had no gene match.